This T cell receptor beta chain is from a study of cytomegalovirus exposure and HLA in healthy donors. Study summary: About 85 million unique TCRs from HLA-typed donors were held in an early release of data.

The PCR contained 60 Vbeta and 13 Jbeta primers. The protocol was immunoSEQ multiplex PCR, while the TCRdb copy is restricted to in-frame clones and leaves out a portion. The sample carries fewer than 200,000 clones, roughly three quarters recorded once. The J segment lost 5 bases and the V segment lost 1 base, leaving 2 bases of the junction unmatched. Looked up from germline, CDR1 is LGHNA and CDR2 is YSLEER. CDR3 size: 14 residues. Concerning this clone itself: Antigen: not known.

Study conclusions and caveats: Among the most significant clusters, several appeared linked to common viral pathogens in a later analysis.

Sequencing used PBMCs. The sequence was obtained from a man aged 35 to 55 in good health and CMV-seropositive. This chain links TRBV4-3 with TRBJ1-2, with 9 nucleotides matching TRBD1. The CDR3 is CASSQGTGEYGYTF. The CDR3, as DNA: TGCGCCAGCAGCCAAGGGACAGGGGAATATGGCTACACCTTC.